This entry lists 8 T cell receptor beta chains sequenced from one sample in a study of tumor and adjacent non-tumor tissue in lung cancer. The library came from three nested PCR rounds adapted from ARM-PCR protocols. TCRdb re-analysed the multiplex PCR reads in MiXCR, keeping a single row per CDR3 protein. This sample yields 60,000 to 90,000 distinct CDR3 sequences, of which roughly 80% are seen a single time; more than 10% belongs to the top ten. The template was RNA from unsorted bulk tissue. Sequenced input: lung tumor tissue. These receptors all come from a woman between 50 and 59 years old with non-small cell lung cancer.

Regarding this clonotype: One end of the junction fails to match germline, which may point to a read error. The chain uses TRBV12-3 or TRBV12-4 and TRBJ1-4; TRBD1 is a possible D gene (5 bases). This CDR3 is built from 15 residues. CDR3 in amino acids: CASKFPTGGYEKLFF. CDR3 bases: TGTGCTAGCAAGTTTCCCACAGGAGGTTATGAAAAACTGTTTTTT.

The count of this clonotype is one. Written as DNA, the CDR3 is TGCATCGTCGCGAGGTCAGGCGAGCAGTACTTC. This gives the protein CIVARSGEQYF. The chain joins TRBV29-1 to TRBJ2-7; no firm D call. The CDR3 consists of 11 residues. Germline V gene lookup returns CDR1 SQVTM and CDR2 ANQGSEA.

About this clonotype itself: The missing conserved phenylalanine or tryptophan at the end of this CDR3 makes a read error likely. V gene TRBV10-3 combines with J gene TRBJ1-5, with D unresolved. In germline, CDR1 is ENHRY, CDR2 SYGVKD. This CDR3 spans 13 amino acids. DNA of the CDR3: TGTGCCATCCAGCGGTATAGCAATCAACCCCAGCATTGT. Encoded protein: CAIQRYSNQPQHC.

As regards this clonotype: A read error is possible here, since a much larger clone lies one base away. The chain carries TRBV20-1 and TRBJ2-7; 10 bases are a match to TRBD2. CDR1 is DFQATT and CDR2 is SNEGSKA in the germline V gene (reference sequence). The CDR3 is 17 amino acids. In DNA, the CDR3 is TGCAGTACTAGCGGGGTCCAACCGGGACTAGGGTTGAACGAGCAGTACTTC. This sequence encodes CSTSGVQPGLGLNEQYF.

V usage is TRBV4-2 and J usage is TRBJ2-7, with D unclear. The length of the CDR3 is 11 residues. The germline V gene encodes CDR1 LGHNA and CDR2 YNFKEQ. CDR3 amino acids: CASRTDYGQYF. The CDR3 DNA follows: TGTGCTAGCCGTACCGATTACGGACAGTACTTC.

Regarding this clonotype: Germline and junction disagree at one end, which may indicate a read error. The CDR3 sequence: CAISYSRGQLEAEQYF. The CDR3 DNA sequence: TGTGCCATCAGCTATTCCAGGGGGCAGCTGGAGGCCGAACAGTACTTC. The V call is TRBV11-1, the J call TRBJ2-7; 8 bases are a match to TRBD1. This CDR3 spans 16 amino acids. CDR1 SGHAT and CDR2 FQDESV come from the germline V gene (reference sequence).

This clonotype appeared a few times. This chain links TRBV6-6 with TRBJ1-5; 7 bases are shared with TRBD1. The V gene end was trimmed by 2 bases and the J gene end by 7 bases; junction bases not matched to a gene: 2. CDR1 is MNHNY and CDR2 is SVGAGI in the germline V gene (reference sequence). This CDR3 contains 13 residues. CDR3 bases: TGTGCCAGCAGTTACAAAGGGGGCCAGCCCCAGCATTTT. Protein: CASSYKGGQPQHF.

The table lists this clonotype with a count of one. Sequence at one end of the junction differs from germline and may be a read error. The V call is TRBV5-4, the J call TRBJ1-2; D may be TRBD1 (5 bases). CDR3 length equals 16 residues. Germline V gene data show CDR1 as SGHNT and CDR2 as YYREEE (reference sequence). Here the CDR3 reads CASSLLRKGRTYGYIF. CDR3 bases: TGTGCCAGCAGCTTGTTACGAAAGGGGAGGACTTATGGCTACATCTTC.